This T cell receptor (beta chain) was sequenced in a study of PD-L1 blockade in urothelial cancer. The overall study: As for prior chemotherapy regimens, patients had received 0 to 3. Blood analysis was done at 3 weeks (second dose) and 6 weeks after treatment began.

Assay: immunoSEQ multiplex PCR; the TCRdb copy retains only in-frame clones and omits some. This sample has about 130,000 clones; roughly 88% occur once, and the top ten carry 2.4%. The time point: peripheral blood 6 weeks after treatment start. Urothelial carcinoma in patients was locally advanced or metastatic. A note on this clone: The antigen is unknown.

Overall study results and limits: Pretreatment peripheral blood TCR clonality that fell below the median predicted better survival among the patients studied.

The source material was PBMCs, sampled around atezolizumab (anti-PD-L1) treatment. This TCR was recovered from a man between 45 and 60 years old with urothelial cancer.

The CDR3 here is CASSGTGQETQYF. CDR3 nucleotide sequence: TGTGCCAGCAGTGGGACAGGGCAAGAGACCCAGTACTTC. V gene TRBV6-1 combines with J gene TRBJ2-5, with 8 bases aligning to TRBD1. Germline trimming cut 4 bases from V and 2 bases from J; bases unmatched to any gene: 0. The CDR3 extends over 13 amino acids. CDR1 is MNHNS, CDR2 SASEGT, per germline.